This T cell receptor beta chain was sequenced in a study of blood T cells in healthy people across ages. Primers used in a second PCR of about 6 to 11 cycles were a sample-barcoded 5' primer and a J-beta primer mix. The template-switch adaptor, which had 12 random nucleotides, put a tag on each cDNA molecule. One entry per CDR3 protein results from TCRdb running MiXCR on the 5' RACE reads. This table has about 1.4 million distinct CDR3 sequences, 59% appearing once. The donors, healthy Caucasians from Russia, were aged roughly 6 to 90. Isolation per sample recovered at least 7 million PBMCs. As to this clonotype: Its specificity is not known.

Study-level points and caveats: It was not known whether donors were CMV positive (a possible confounder of expanded clonotype changes).

This TCR came from a young man in good health. The specimen sequenced was blood.

The CDR3 reads CASSTGTGYEQYF. Here the CDR3 DNA reads TGTGCCAGCAGTACTGGGACAGGGTACGAGCAGTACTTC. The V and J genes are TRBV3-1 and TRBJ2-7; 9 bases align to TRBD1. The CDR3 has 13 amino acids. CDR1 is LGHDT, CDR2 YNNKEL, per germline (reference sequence). The J segment lost 4 bases and the V segment lost 6 bases, leaving 4 bases of the junction unmatched.